This TCR beta chain was captured by sequencing in a study of shared clonotypes between healthy human individuals. Only in-frame clones appear in the TCRdb table, and some are missing; sequencing was by immunoSEQ multiplex PCR. Altogether around 2.1 million clones are present, roughly 95% being singletons, with the ten largest covering roughly 0.13%. Germline V CDR1 and CDR2: SGHAT, FQNNGV. Deletions cut 2 bases from V and 1 base from J, with 9 bases between. CDR3 length equals 15 residues. This clone was detected once. The specimen sequenced was naive CD4+ T cells sorted from blood. This sample's subset: CD45RA+ positively selected. This sequence joins TRBV11-2 and TRBJ2-1; D perhaps matches TRBD2 (6 bases). This receptor was identified in a man aged 18 to 29 in good health. This chain's CDR3 is CASSLLRGSYNEQFF. The CDR3, as DNA: TGTGCCAGCAGCTTACTTCGGGGGTCCTACAATGAGCAGTTCTTC.